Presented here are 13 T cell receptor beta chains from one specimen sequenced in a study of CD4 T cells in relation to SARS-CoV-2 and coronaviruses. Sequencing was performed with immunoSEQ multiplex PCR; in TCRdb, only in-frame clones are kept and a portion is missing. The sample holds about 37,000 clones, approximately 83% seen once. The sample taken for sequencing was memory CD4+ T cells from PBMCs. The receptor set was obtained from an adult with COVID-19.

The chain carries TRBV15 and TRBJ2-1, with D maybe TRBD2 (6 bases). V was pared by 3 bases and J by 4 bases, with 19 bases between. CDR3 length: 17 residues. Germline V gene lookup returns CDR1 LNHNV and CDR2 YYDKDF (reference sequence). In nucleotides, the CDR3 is TGTGCCACCAGCAGGGGAAGAGGACTAACCTTTTACAATGAGCAGTTCTTC. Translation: CATSRGRGLTFYNEQFF.

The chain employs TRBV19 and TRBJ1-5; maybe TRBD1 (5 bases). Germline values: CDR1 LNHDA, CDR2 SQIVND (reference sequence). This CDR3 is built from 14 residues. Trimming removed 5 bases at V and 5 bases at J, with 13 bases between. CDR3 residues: CASSPQQGDQPQHF. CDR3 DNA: TGTGCCAGTAGTCCGCAGCAGGGTGATCAGCCCCAGCATTTT.

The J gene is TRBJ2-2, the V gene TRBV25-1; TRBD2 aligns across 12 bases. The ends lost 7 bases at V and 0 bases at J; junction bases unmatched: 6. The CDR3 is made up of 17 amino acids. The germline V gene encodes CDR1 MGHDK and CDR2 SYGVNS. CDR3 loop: CASNRLAGAANTGELFF. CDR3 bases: TGTGCCAGCAACCGACTAGCGGGAGCCGCGAACACCGGGGAGCTGTTTTTT.

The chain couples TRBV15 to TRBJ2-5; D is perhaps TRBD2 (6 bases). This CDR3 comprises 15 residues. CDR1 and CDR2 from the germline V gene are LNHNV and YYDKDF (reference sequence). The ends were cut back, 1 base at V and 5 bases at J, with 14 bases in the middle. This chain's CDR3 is CATSRGGGAGETQYF. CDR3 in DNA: TGTGCCACCAGCAGAGGAGGAGGGGCCGGGGAGACCCAGTACTTC.

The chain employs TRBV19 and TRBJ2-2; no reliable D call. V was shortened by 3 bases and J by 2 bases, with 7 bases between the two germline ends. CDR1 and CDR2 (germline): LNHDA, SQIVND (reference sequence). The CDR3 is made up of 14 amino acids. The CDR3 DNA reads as TGTGCCAGTAGTATGTCCAGTAACACCGGGGAGCTGTTTTTT. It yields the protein CASSMSSNTGELFF.

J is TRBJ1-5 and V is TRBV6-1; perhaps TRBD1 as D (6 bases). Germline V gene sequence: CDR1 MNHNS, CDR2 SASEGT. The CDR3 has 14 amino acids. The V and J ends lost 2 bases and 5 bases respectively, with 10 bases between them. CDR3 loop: CASSESGGHQPQHF. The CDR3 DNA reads TGTGCCAGCAGTGAATCCGGGGGCCATCAGCCCCAGCATTTT.

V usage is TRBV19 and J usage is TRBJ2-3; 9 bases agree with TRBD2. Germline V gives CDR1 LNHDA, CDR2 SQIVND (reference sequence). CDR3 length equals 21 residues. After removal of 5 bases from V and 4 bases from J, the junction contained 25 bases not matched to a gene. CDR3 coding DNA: TGTGCCAGTAGTTCCGACTATGGAGCATCGCCGACTAGCGGTTCTCCAGATACGCAGTATTTT. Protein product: CASSSDYGASPTSGSPDTQYF.

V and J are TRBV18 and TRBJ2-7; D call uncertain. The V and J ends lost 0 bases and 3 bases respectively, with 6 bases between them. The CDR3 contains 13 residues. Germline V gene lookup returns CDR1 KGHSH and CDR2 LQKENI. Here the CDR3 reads CASSPPASYEQYF. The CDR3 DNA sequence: TGTGCCAGCTCACCACCAGCGAGCTACGAGCAGTACTTC.

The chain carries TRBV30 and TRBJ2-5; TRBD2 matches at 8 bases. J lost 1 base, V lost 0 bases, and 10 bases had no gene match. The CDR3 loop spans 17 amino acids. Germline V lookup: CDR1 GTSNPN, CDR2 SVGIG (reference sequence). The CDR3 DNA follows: TGTGCCTGGAGTGTAGGTAGCGGGATTAGGTCCCAAGAGACCCAGTACTTC. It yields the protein CAWSVGSGIRSQETQYF. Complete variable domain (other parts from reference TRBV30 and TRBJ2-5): SQTIHQWPATLVQPVGSPLSLECTVEGTSNPNLYWYRQAAGRGLQLLFYSVGIGQISSEVPQNLSASRPQDRQFILSSKKLLLSDSGFYLCAWSVGSGIRSQETQYFGPGTRLLVL.

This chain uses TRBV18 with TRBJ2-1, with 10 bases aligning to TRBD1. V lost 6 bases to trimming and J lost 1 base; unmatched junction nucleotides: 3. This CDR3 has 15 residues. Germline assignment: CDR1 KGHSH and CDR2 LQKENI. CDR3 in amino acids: CASSGTGVSYNEQFF. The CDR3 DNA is TGTGCCAGCTCCGGGACAGGGGTTTCCTACAATGAGCAGTTCTTC.

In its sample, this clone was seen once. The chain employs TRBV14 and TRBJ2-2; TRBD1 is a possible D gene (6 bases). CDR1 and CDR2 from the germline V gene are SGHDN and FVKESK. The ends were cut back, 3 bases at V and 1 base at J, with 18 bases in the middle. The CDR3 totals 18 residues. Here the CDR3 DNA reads TGTGCCAGCAGCCAGGCCGCGATTCCGGGACAGAACACCGGGGAGCTGTTTTTT. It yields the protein CASSQAAIPGQNTGELFF.

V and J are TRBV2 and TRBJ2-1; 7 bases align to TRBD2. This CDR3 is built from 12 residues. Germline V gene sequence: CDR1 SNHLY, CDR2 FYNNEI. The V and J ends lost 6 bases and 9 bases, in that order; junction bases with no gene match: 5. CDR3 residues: CASSLTSREQFF. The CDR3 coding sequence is TGTGCCAGCAGCCTGACTAGCCGTGAGCAGTTCTTC.

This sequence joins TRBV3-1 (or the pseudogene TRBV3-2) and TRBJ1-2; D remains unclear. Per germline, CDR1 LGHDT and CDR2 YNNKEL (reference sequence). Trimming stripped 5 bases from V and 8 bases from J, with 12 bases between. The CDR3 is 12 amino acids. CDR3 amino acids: CASSSGRFGYTF. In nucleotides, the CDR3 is TGTGCCAGCAGCTCTGGTCGGTTCGGCTACACCTTC.